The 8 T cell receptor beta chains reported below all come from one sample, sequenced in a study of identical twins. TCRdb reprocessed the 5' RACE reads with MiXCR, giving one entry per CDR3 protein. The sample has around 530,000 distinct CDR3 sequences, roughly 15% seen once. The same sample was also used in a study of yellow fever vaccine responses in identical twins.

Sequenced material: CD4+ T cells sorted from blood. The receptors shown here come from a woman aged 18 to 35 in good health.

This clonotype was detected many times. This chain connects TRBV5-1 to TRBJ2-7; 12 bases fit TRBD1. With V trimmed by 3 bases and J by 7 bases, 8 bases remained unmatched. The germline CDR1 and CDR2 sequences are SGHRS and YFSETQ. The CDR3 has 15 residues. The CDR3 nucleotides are TGCGCCAGCAGCTCACCGGGACAGGGGGCTCGGGAGCAGTACTTC. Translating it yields CASSSPGQGAREQYF.

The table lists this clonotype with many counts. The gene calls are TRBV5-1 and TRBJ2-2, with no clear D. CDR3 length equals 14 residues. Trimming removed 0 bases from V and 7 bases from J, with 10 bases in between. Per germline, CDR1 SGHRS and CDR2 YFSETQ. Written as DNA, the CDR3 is TGCGCCAGCAGCTTGGGGTCGCTGGACGGGGAGCTGTTTTTT. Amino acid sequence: CASSLGSLDGELFF.

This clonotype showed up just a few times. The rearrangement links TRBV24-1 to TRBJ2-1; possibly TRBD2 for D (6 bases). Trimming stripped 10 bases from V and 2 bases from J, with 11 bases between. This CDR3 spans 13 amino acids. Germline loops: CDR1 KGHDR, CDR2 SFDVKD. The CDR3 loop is CATRGGTYNEQFF. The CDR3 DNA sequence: TGTGCCACTAGGGGCGGGACCTACAATGAGCAGTTCTTC.

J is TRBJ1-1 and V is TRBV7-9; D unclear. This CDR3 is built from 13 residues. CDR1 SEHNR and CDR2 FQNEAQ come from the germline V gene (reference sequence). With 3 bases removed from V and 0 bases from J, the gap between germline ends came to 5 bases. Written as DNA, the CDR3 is TGTGCCAGCAGCTTGTGGGTGAACACTGAAGCTTTCTTT. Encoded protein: CASSLWVNTEAFF.

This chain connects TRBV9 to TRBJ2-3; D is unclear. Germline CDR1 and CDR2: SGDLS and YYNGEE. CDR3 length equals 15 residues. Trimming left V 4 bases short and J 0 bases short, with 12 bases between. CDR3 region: CASSSGPLSTDTQYF. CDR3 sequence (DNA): TGTGCCAGCAGCTCCGGGCCCTTAAGCACAGATACGCAGTATTTT.

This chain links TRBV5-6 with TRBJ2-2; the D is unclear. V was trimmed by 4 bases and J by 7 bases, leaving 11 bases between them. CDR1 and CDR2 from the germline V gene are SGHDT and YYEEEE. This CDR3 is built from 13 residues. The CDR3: CASSPRVGGELFF. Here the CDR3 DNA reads TGTGCCAGCAGCCCAAGGGTTGGCGGGGAGCTGTTTTTT.

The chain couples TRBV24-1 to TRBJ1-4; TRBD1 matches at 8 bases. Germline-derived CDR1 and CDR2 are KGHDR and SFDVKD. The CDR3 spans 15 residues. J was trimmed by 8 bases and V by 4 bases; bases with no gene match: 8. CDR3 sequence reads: CATSDSRTGIEKLFF. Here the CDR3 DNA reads TGTGCCACCAGTGACTCTAGGACAGGGATCGAAAAACTGTTTTTT.

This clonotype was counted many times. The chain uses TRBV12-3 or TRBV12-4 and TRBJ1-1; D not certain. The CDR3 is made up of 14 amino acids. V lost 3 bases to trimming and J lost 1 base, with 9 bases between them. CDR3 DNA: TGTGCCAGCAGTTTCTCCAGGTCGAACACTGAAGCTTTCTTT. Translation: CASSFSRSNTEAFF.